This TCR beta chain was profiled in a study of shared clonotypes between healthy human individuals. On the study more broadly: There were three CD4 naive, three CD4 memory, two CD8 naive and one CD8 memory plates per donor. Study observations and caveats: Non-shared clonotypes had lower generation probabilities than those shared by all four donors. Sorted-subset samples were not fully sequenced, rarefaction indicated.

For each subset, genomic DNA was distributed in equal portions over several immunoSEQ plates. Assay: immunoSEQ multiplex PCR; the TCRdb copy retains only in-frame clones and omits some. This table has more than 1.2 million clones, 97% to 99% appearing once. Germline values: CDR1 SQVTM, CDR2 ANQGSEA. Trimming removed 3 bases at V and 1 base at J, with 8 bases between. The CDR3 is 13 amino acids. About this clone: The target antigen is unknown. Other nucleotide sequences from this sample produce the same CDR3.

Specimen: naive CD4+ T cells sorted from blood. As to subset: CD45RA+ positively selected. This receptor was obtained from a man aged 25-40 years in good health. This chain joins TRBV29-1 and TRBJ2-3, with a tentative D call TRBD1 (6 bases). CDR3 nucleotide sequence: TGCAGCGTTGACCCAGGGGGCACAGATACGCAGTATTTT. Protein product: CSVDPGGTDTQYF.